The next 16 T cell receptor beta chains were all read from a single sample in a study of cytotoxic CD8 clonotypes in ibrutinib-treated CLL. Clones were sequenced by immunoSEQ multiplex PCR, and TCRdb holds only the in-frame ones, with some missing. The sample lists about 300,000 clones; 67% were seen once. The source was PBMCs, collected after 36 months of ibrutinib treatment. These receptors came from a human donor with chronic lymphocytic leukemia.

A single count supports this clone. V and J are TRBV6-5 and TRBJ2-1, with 7 bases lining up with TRBD1. Looked up from germline, CDR1 is MNHEY and CDR2 is SVGAGI. The CDR3 extends over 14 amino acids. The V gene end was trimmed by 6 bases and the J gene end by 5 bases; junction bases not matched to a gene: 7. Written as DNA, the CDR3 is TGTGCCAGCAGGAGACAGGGTGGGGACAATGAGCAGTTCTTC. Residues: CASRRQGGDNEQFF.

This chain joins TRBV10-3 and TRBJ1-2, with D unclear. Trimming took off 2 bases at V and 8 bases at J, with 9 bases between the two ends. The germline gives CDR1 ENHRY, CDR2 SYGVKD. The CDR3 spans 12 residues. The CDR3 here is CAISEVLGGYTF. CDR3 coding DNA: TGTGCCATCAGTGAGGTGTTGGGCGGCTACACCTTC.

This chain links TRBV4-1 with TRBJ2-5, with D hard to call. The CDR3 totals 15 residues. CDR1 is MGHRA and CDR2 is YSYEKL in the germline V gene. The germline V and J ends were trimmed by 0 bases and 1 base, with 9 bases remaining between them. The CDR3 is CASSQDLGFQETQYF. In DNA form, the CDR3 reads TGCGCCAGCAGCCAAGATCTGGGTTTCCAAGAGACCCAGTACTTC.

This sequence joins TRBV6-5 and TRBJ2-7; TRBD1 agrees at 9 bases. The germline V gene has CDR1 MNHEY and CDR2 SVGAGI. This CDR3 is built from 14 residues. The V segment lost 2 bases and the J segment 3 bases; nucleotides outside the gene matches: 2. The DNA for the CDR3 is TGTGCCAGCAGTTACCAGGACAGGGGCTACGAGCAGTACTTC. This gives the protein CASSYQDRGYEQYF.

V usage is TRBV4-2 and J usage is TRBJ2-1, with D possibly matching TRBD2 (6 bases). The length of the CDR3 is 15 residues. Germline V gene lookup returns CDR1 LGHNA and CDR2 YNFKEQ. The ends were cut back, 3 bases at V and 5 bases at J, with 14 bases in the middle. CDR3: CASSHAGTSDNEQFF. The CDR3 DNA reads as TGTGCCAGCAGCCACGCCGGGACTTCCGACAATGAGCAGTTCTTC.

Concerning this clone itself: Distinct nucleotide sequences in the sample also encode this CDR3. In nucleotides, the CDR3 is TGTGCCAGCAGCGTAGGAGGGCCTGGATACGAGCAGTACTTC. Encoded protein: CASSVGGPGYEQYF. The gene calls are TRBV9 and TRBJ2-7; D perhaps matches TRBD2 (5 bases). From germline, CDR1 is SGDLS and CDR2 YYNGEE. The CDR3 has 14 amino acids. V lost 0 bases and J lost 4, with 11 bases in between.

The chain recombines TRBV10-2 with TRBJ2-7, with TRBD2 as a possible D gene (5 bases). The germline V gene has CDR1 WSHSY and CDR2 SAAADI. This CDR3 region has 16 residues. V was shortened by 10 bases and J by 3 bases, with 25 bases between the two germline ends. The CDR3 DNA reads TGCGCCACCTCGAAGGGCAGTTCATTCGCGGGCTACGAGCAGTACTTC. It codes for CATSKGSSFAGYEQYF.

In DNA form, the CDR3 reads TGTGCCATATGGACTAGAGGGAATGAGCAGTTCTTC. Translating gives CAIWTRGNEQFF. This chain links TRBV5-4 with TRBJ2-1; TRBD2 aligns across 7 bases. Trimming removed 9 bases from V and 7 bases from J; junction bases left unmatched: 7. Germline V lookup: CDR1 SGHNT, CDR2 YYREEE (reference sequence). There are 12 residues in the CDR3.

V and J are TRBV29-1 and TRBJ2-7; weak D call: TRBD1 (6 bases). Germline-derived CDR1 and CDR2 are SQVTM and ANQGSEA. V lost 4 bases, J lost 0 bases, and 10 bases lay in between. This CDR3 has 13 amino acids. The CDR3 here is CSVGQGISYEQYF. The CDR3 DNA reads TGCAGCGTTGGGCAGGGGATCTCCTACGAGCAGTACTTC.

The sample holds a few counts of this clone. This chain connects TRBV20-1 to TRBJ2-3; D unresolved. The CDR3 has 10 residues. Trimming removed 7 bases from V and 11 bases from J, with 13 bases in between. The germline V gene has CDR1 DFQATT and CDR2 SNEGSKA (reference sequence). CDR3 coding DNA: TGCAGTGGAGGTTCGAGTAGGCAGTATTTT. Protein sequence: CSGGSSRQYF.

The CDR3 DNA sequence: TGTGCCAGCAATAAGGCAGACCAAGAGACCCAGTACTTC. It yields the protein CASNKADQETQYF. This sequence joins TRBV2 and TRBJ2-5; D unclear. The V end lost 7 bases, the J end lost 0 bases, and 9 bases lay between the germline ends. The CDR3 spans 13 residues. Germline V gives CDR1 SNHLY, CDR2 FYNNEI.

This chain connects TRBV4-2 to TRBJ2-1; the D gene is possibly TRBD2 (5 bases). The CDR3 totals 16 residues. V gave up 3 bases and J gave up 0 bases, with 12 bases separating them. Germline V lookup: CDR1 LGHNA, CDR2 YNFKEQ. This CDR3 reads CASSQAGRRSYNEQFF. The DNA for the CDR3 is TGTGCCAGCAGCCAGGCGGGCCGTCGCTCCTACAATGAGCAGTTCTTC.

The chain combines TRBV9 with TRBJ1-1; a weak D match, TRBD1 (5 bases). The V end was cut by 4 bases, the J end by 7 bases, with 17 bases between. The CDR3 covers 14 residues. Per germline, CDR1 SGDLS and CDR2 YYNGEE. The CDR3 nucleotides are TGTGCCAGCAGCATCATGCCAGGGATAGGTGAAGCTTTCTTT. Translating gives CASSIMPGIGEAFF. Complete variable domain (other parts from reference TRBV9 and TRBJ1-1): DSGVTQTPKHLITATGQRVTLRCSPRSGDLSVYWYQQSLDQGLQFLIQYYNGEERAKGNILERFSAQQFPDLHSELNLSSLELGDSALYFCASSIMPGIGEAFFGQGTRLTVV.

This rearrangement joins TRBV7-2 to TRBJ2-1; the match to TRBD2 covers 7 bases. This CDR3 contains 17 residues. CDR1 is SGHTA, CDR2 FQGNSA, per germline. V trimming: 2 bases; J trimming: 2 bases; junction bases outside the gene matches: 9. The CDR3 DNA is TGTGCCAGCAGCTTAACCCCAAGGACTAGGCCCTACAATGAGCAGTTCTTC. It codes for CASSLTPRTRPYNEQFF.

There are a few counts of this clone. V gene TRBV5-6 combines with J gene TRBJ1-5; 10 nucleotides align to TRBD1. The V segment lost 4 bases and the J segment 3 bases; nucleotides outside the gene matches: 1. Germline V gene sequence: CDR1 SGHDT, CDR2 YYEEEE. This CDR3 spans 14 amino acids. CDR3: CASSDRGLNQPQHF. The CDR3 region has the DNA TGTGCCAGCAGCGACAGGGGGCTCAATCAGCCCCAGCATTTT.

This sequence joins TRBV6-5 and TRBJ1-5; 10 bases match TRBD1. The V and J ends lost 6 bases and 7 bases, in that order; junction bases with no gene match: 6. Per the germline V gene, CDR1 is MNHEY and CDR2 is SVGAGI. The CDR3 contains 14 residues. The DNA for the CDR3 is TGTGCCAGCAGAAGACAGGGGGCCGGGCAGCCCCAGCATTTT. This translates into CASRRQGAGQPQHF.